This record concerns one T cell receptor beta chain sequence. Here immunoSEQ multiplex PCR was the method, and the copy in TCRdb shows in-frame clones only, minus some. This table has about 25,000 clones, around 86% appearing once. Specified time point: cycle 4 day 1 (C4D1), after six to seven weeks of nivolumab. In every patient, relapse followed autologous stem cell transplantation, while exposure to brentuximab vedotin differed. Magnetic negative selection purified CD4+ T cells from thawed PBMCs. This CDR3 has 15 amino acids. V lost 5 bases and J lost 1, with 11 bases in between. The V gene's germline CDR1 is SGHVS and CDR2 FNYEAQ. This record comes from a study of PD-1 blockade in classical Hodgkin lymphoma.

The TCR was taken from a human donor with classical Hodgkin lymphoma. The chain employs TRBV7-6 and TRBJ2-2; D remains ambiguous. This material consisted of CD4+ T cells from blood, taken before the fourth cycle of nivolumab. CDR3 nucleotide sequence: TGTGCCAGCAGCCGCCCTTCCGAGAACACCGGGGAGCTGTTTTTT. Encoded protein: CASSRPSENTGELFF.